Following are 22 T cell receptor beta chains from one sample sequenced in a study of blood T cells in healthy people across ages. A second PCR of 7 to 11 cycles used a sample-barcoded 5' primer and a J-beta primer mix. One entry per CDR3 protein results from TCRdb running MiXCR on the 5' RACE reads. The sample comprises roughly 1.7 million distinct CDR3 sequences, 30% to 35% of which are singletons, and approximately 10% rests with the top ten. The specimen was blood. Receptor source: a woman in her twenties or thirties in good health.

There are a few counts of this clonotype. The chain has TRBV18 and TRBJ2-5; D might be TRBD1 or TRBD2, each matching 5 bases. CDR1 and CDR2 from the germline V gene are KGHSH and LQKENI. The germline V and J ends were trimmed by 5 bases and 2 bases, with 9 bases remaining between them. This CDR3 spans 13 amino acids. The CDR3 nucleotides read TGTGCCAGCTCATGGGGGTTTCAAGAGACCCAGTACTTC. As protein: CASSWGFQETQYF.

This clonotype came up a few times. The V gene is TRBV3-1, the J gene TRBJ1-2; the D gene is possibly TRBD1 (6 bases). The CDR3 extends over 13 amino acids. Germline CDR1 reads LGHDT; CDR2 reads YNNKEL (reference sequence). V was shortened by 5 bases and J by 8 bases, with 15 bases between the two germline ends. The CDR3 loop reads CASSRGSSGGYTF. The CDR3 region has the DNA TGTGCCAGCAGCAGGGGGAGCTCGGGCGGCTACACCTTC.

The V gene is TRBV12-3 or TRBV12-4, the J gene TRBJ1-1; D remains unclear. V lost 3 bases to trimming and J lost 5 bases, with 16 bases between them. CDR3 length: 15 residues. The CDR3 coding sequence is TGTGCCAGCAGTTTGATGGATCTCAAATTGACTGAAGCTTTCTTT. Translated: CASSLMDLKLTEAFF.

The CDR3 sequence: CASSLESLITSTDTQYF. The CDR3 nucleotides are TGTGCCAGCAGTTTAGAGTCTCTTATTACTAGCACAGATACGCAGTATTTT. The chain carries TRBV27 and TRBJ2-3, with D unclear. The CDR3 extends over 17 amino acids. V shed 2 bases and J shed 0 bases, with 15 bases lying between them. CDR1 and CDR2 from the germline V gene are MNHEY and SMNVEV (reference sequence).

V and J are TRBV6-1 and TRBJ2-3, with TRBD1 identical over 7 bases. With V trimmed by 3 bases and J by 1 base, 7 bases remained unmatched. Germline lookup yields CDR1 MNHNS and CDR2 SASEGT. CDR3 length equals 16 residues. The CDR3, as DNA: TGTGCCAGCAGTGAGGCGCAGGACAGGCGCACAGATACGCAGTATTTT. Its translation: CASSEAQDRRTDTQYF.

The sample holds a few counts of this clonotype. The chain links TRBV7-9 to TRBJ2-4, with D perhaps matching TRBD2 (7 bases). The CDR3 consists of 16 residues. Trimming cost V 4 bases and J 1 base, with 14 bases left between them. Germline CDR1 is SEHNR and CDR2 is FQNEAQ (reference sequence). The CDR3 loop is CASSSGGGAAKNIQYF. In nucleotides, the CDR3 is TGTGCCAGCAGCTCAGGAGGGGGGGCGGCCAAAAACATTCAGTACTTC.

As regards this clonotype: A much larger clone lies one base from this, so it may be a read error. CDR3 in DNA: TGTGCCAGCAGCCAAGGGGACAGCGCCTACGAGCGGTACTTC. It yields the protein CASSQGDSAYERYF. The chain carries TRBV3-1 and TRBJ2-7; TRBD1 matches 7 bases. This CDR3 comprises 14 residues. Germline-derived CDR1 and CDR2 are LGHDT and YNNKEL (reference sequence).

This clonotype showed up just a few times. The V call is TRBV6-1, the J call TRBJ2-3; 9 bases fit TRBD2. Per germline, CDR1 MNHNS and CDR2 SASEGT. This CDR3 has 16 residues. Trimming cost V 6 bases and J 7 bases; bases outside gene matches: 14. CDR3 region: CASRGAGGPWVNTQYF. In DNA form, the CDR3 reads TGTGCCAGCAGGGGAGCGGGAGGCCCTTGGGTGAATACGCAGTATTTT.

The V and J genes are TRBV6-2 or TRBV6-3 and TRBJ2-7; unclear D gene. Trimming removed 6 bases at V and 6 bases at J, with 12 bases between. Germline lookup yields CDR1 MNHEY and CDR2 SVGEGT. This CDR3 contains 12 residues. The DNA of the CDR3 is TGTGCCAGCAGCCAACGACTCGGCGAGCAGTACTTC. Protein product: CASSQRLGEQYF.

The CDR3 sequence: CASRSPSGGYQETQYF. Written as DNA, the CDR3 is TGTGCCAGCAGATCCCCTAGCGGGGGGTACCAAGAGACCCAGTACTTC. The V call is TRBV6-2 or TRBV6-3, the J call TRBJ2-5; 11 positions match TRBD2. Per germline, CDR1 MNHEY and CDR2 SVGEGT. CDR3 length: 16 residues. J gave up 0 bases and V 6 bases, and 6 bases lay outside the gene matches.

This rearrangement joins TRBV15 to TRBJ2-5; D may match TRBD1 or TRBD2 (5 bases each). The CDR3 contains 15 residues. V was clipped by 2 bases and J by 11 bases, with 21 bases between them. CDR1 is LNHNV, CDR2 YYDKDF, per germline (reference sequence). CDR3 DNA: TGTGCCACCAGCAGATCCCCCGGTGGGGTGGGGGAGCAGTACTTC. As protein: CATSRSPGGVGEQYF.

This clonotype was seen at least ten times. CDR3: CSVDGAGAPYNEQFF. CDR3 coding DNA: TGCAGCGTTGATGGAGCGGGTGCCCCCTACAATGAGCAGTTCTTC. The chain uses TRBV29-1 and TRBJ2-1, with D possibly TRBD2 on 6 matching bases. V lost 3 bases and J lost 2, with 14 bases in between. The CDR3 length is 15 residues. Germline values: CDR1 SQVTM, CDR2 ANQGSEA.

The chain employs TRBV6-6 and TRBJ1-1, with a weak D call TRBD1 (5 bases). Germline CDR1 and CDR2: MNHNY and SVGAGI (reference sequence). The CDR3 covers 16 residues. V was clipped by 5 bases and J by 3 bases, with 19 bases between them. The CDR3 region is CASSPQGPMGDTEAFF. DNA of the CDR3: TGTGCCAGCAGTCCCCAGGGACCCATGGGGGACACTGAAGCTTTCTTT.

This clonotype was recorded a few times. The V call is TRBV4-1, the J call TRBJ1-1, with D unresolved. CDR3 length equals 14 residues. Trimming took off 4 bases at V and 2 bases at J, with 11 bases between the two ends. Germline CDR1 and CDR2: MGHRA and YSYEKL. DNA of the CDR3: TGCGCCAGCAGCCGCGCAGAAATTAACACTGAAGCTTTCTTT. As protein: CASSRAEINTEAFF.

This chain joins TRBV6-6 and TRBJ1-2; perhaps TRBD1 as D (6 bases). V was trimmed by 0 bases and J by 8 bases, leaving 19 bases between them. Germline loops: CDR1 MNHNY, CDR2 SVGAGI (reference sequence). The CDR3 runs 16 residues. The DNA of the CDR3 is TGTGCCAGCAGTTACTCCATGGGGGGCGGTCTAGAAGGCTACACCTTC. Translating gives CASSYSMGGGLEGYTF.

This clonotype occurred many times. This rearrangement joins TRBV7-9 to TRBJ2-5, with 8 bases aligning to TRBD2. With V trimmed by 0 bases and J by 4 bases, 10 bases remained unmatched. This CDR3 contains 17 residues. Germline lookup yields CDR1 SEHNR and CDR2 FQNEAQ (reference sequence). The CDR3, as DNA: TGTGCCAGCAGCTTAGCAGCAGCGGGGGCGCTCGGAGAGACCCAGTACTTC. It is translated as CASSLAAAGALGETQYF.

CDR3 residues: CASQPPGQVNGYTF. CDR3 nucleotide sequence: TGTGCCAGCCAACCTCCGGGACAAGTTAATGGCTACACCTTC. V and J are TRBV6-6 and TRBJ1-2; possible D gene TRBD1, 6 bases. V lost 8 bases to trimming and J lost 6 bases, with 19 bases between them. Looked up from germline, CDR1 is MNHNY and CDR2 is SVGAGI (reference sequence). The CDR3 is made up of 14 amino acids.

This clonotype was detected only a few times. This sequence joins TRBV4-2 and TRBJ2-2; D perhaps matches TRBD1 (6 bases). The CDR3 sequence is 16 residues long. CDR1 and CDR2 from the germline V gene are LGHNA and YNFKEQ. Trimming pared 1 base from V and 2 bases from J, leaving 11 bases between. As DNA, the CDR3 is TGTGCCAGCAGCCAAGTCAGGGGAAGAAACACCGGGGAGCTGTTTTTT. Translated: CASSQVRGRNTGELFF.

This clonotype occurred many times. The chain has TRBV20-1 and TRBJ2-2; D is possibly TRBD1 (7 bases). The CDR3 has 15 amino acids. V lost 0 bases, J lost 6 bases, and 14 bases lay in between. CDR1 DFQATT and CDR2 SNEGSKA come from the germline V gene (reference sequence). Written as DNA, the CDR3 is TGCAGTGCTAGAGATGGTTCCAGGGGGGCCGGGGAGCTGTTTTTT. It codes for CSARDGSRGAGELFF.

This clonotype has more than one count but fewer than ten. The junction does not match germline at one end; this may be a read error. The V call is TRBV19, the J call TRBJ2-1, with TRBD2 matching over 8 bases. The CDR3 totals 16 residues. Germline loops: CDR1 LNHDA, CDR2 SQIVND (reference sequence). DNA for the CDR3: TGTGCCGGTAGTATATGGGCGGGAGGTCTGAACGATGAGCAGTTCTTC. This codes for CAGSIWAGGLNDEQFF.

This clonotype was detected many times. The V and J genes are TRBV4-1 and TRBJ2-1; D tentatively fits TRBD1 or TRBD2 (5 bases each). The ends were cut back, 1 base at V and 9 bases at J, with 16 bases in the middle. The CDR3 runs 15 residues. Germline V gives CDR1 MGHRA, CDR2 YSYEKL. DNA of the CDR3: TGCGCCAGCAGCCAAGTAAGGGACCCATTCAGTGAGCAGTTCTTC. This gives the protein CASSQVRDPFSEQFF.

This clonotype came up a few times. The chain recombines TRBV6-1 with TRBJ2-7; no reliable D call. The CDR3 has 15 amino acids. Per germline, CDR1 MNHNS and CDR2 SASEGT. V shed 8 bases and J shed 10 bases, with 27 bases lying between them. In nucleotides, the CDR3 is TGTGCCAGCCTAGGAAAGCAGGATCTAAACAAAGCCCAGTACTTC. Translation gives CASLGKQDLNKAQYF.